These 28 T cell receptor beta chains came from one sample sequenced in a study of CXCR3-negative and CXCR3-positive naive CD8 T cells. The libraries of TRB cDNA were constructed through 5' RACE using UMI labels. TCRdb reprocessed the 5' RACE reads, keeping one entry per CDR3 protein, no DNA. The sample has more than 6,000 distinct CDR3 sequences. Material: naive CXCR3- CD8+ T cells from blood. The subset here: CD45RO-CCR7+CD27+CD95- naive CD8+ T cells lacking CXCR3 (TNR3-). Every receptor here comes from a human donor in good health. Some clones in this sample may be carry-over from other donors' samples.

According to its frequency, this clonotype is medium-sized. V is TRBV6-6 and J is TRBJ2-5; TCRdb picks TRBD2, but there is no DNA to check that call. From germline, CDR1 is MNHNY and CDR2 SVGAGI (reference sequence). The CDR3 runs to 13 residues. This CDR3 is CASSGTSGETQYF.

This clonotype is labeled medium-sized based on frequency. The chain couples TRBV29-1 to TRBJ2-1; without DNA, the TCRdb call of TRBD1 cannot be checked. Germline V gene data show CDR1 as SQVTM and CDR2 as ANQGSEA. This CDR3 is 16 amino acids long. The CDR3 protein is CSVAGTAKGSYNEQFF.

V and J are TRBV29-1 and TRBJ2-1; TCRdb names TRBD1, which stays unverified in the absence of DNA. The CDR3 spans 15 residues. Germline assignment: CDR1 SQVTM and CDR2 ANQGSEA. CDR3 loop: CSVEDPSGTINEQFF.

CDR3: CSVEVRAETQYF. The V gene is TRBV29-1, the J gene TRBJ2-5; as DNA is missing, the TRBD1 call by TCRdb cannot be tested. Germline lookup yields CDR1 SQVTM and CDR2 ANQGSEA. The CDR3 covers 12 residues.

The rearrangement uses TRBV12-3 or TRBV12-4 and TRBJ2-7; absent DNA, TCRdb's TRBD1 call cannot be checked. The CDR3 consists of 13 residues. The CDR3 is CASSPEGGYEQYF.

The rearrangement links TRBV29-1 to TRBJ2-5; the D gene TCRdb calls, TRBD2, cannot be checked with no DNA. The CDR3 has 13 residues. Germline V gives CDR1 SQVTM, CDR2 ANQGSEA. CDR3 sequence reads: CSAPQPPAETQYF. The whole variable domain, filled in from reference TRBV29-1 and TRBJ2-5, reads SAVISQKPSRDICQRGTSLTIQCQVDSQVTMMFWYRQQPGQSLTLIATANQGSEATYESGFVIDKFPISRPNLTFSTLTVSNMSPEDSSIYLCSAPQPPAETQYFGPGTRLLVL.

This chain joins TRBV3-1 and TRBJ2-7. The CDR3 is 15 residues long. The germline V gene encodes CDR1 LGHDT and CDR2 YNNKEL (reference sequence). The CDR3 here is CASSQEQGAAYEQYF.

The chain employs TRBV12-3 or TRBV12-4 and TRBJ1-5; TCRdb's D call, TRBD1, is unchecked because there is no DNA. This CDR3 comprises 15 residues. The CDR3 sequence: CASRSTGDSNQPQHF.

This chain uses TRBV28 with TRBJ2-2; lacking DNA, the TRBD1 call made by TCRdb goes unchecked. CDR3 length: 13 amino acids. Germline CDR1 MDHEN, CDR2 SYDVKM. The CDR3 spells CASSFLSTGELFF.

This clonotype is labeled medium-sized based on frequency. The genes are TRBV11-2 and TRBJ2-5; TCRdb selects TRBD1, and the lack of DNA leaves this call unchecked. The CDR3 length is 19 residues. Germline CDR1 SGHAT, CDR2 FQNNGV. This CDR3 reads CASSPNRGSSGVLQETQYF.

The chain has TRBV13 and TRBJ1-1. The germline V gene has CDR1 PRHDT and CDR2 FYEKMQ (reference sequence). This CDR3 has 13 amino acids. The CDR3 is CASSLGRGPEAFF.

This clonotype counts as medium-sized (0.01 to 0.1%) by frequency. This chain connects TRBV29-1 to TRBJ2-5; TCRdb lists TRBD1, though no DNA is available to test this call. This CDR3 region has 14 residues. CDR1 and CDR2 from the germline V gene are SQVTM and ANQGSEA. Here the CDR3 reads CSDVAGGWKETQYF. The full variable domain, with the rest looked up from reference TRBV29-1 and TRBJ2-5, is SAVISQKPSRDICQRGTSLTIQCQVDSQVTMMFWYRQQPGQSLTLIATANQGSEATYESGFVIDKFPISRPNLTFSTLTVSNMSPEDSSIYLCSDVAGGWKETQYFGPGTRLLVL.

According to its frequency, this clonotype is medium-sized. This chain links TRBV6-6 with TRBJ2-7. Germline CDR1 MNHNY, CDR2 SVGAGI (reference sequence). This CDR3 contains 15 residues. The CDR3 region is CASSYLQERPYEQYF.

The genes are TRBV5-6 and TRBJ2-3; TCRdb names TRBD1, which stays unverified in the absence of DNA. In germline, CDR1 is SGHDT, CDR2 YYEEEE. This CDR3 region has 15 residues. The CDR3 is CASSLETGGGFTQYF.

Measured by frequency, this clonotype is medium-sized. This chain uses TRBV27 with TRBJ2-1; TCRdb selects TRBD2, and the lack of DNA leaves this call unchecked. Germline CDR1 is MNHEY and CDR2 is SMNVEV (reference sequence). This CDR3 has 18 residues. This chain's CDR3 is CASSLGTSGRALHNEQFF.

The rearrangement joins TRBV21-1 to TRBJ1-1; the D call from TCRdb, TRBD1, cannot be confirmed without DNA. TRBV21-1 is noted as a pseudogene. CDR3 length: 15 residues. CDR3 in amino acids: CASSPIAGASTEAFF.

The gene calls are TRBV29-1 and TRBJ2-1; the TCRdb D gene call, TRBD1, has no DNA to confirm it. CDR1 is SQVTM and CDR2 is ANQGSEA in the germline V gene. There are 12 residues in the CDR3. The CDR3: CSVGGQAGEQFF.

Its frequency marks this clonotype as medium-sized. The chain recombines TRBV29-1 with TRBJ2-5. Germline V gene data show CDR1 as SQVTM and CDR2 as ANQGSEA. The CDR3 loop spans 13 amino acids. The CDR3 spells CSVEVHNQETQYF.

The rearrangement links TRBV2 to TRBJ2-5; TCRdb lists TRBD1, though no DNA is available to test this call. Germline V gene sequence: CDR1 SNHLY, CDR2 FYNNEI. CDR3 size: 16 residues. This CDR3 reads CATTSRDRVGDETQYF.

The chain carries TRBV5-6 and TRBJ2-2; checking the TCRdb D call of TRBD2 is not possible without DNA. CDR3 length equals 14 residues. Per germline, CDR1 SGHDT and CDR2 YYEEEE. The CDR3 loop reads CASSLFTSDEELFF.

V and J are TRBV2 and TRBJ2-1; TCRdb's D call of TRBD1 is untestable without DNA. The CDR3 has 12 residues. Germline V gene data show CDR1 as SNHLY and CDR2 as FYNNEI. This CDR3 is CAKGLSYNEQFF.

This clonotype counts as medium-sized by frequency. V and J are TRBV11-2 and TRBJ1-5; TCRdb's D gene call, TRBD1, goes unchecked for lack of DNA. The CDR3 loop spans 15 amino acids. CDR1 and CDR2 from the germline V gene are SGHAT and FQNNGV. This CDR3 reads CASSLGGGSNQPQHF.

The chain uses TRBV4-2 and TRBJ1-3. Germline CDR1 reads LGHNA; CDR2 reads YNFKEQ. The CDR3 loop spans 15 amino acids. The CDR3 sequence is CASSQDHSSGNTIYF.

This chain joins TRBV6-1 and TRBJ2-1; the TCRdb call, TRBD2, lacks DNA for checking. The CDR3 contains 15 residues. CDR1 is MNHNS, CDR2 SASEGT, per germline. The CDR3 reads CASTNPRVSYNEQFF.

The CDR3: CASRDRTSGNEQFF. The chain recombines TRBV5-1 with TRBJ2-1; TCRdb proposes TRBD2, but this gene call is untestable without DNA. The CDR3 runs to 14 residues. Germline loops: CDR1 SGHRS, CDR2 YFSETQ.

The chain is built from TRBV3-1 and TRBJ1-2; the D gene TCRdb calls, TRBD1, cannot be checked with no DNA. This CDR3 spans 14 amino acids. Germline CDR1 LGHDT, CDR2 YNNKEL (reference sequence). The CDR3 loop reads CASSQAGTNYGYTF. Looking up the rest from reference TRBV3-1 and TRBJ1-2 gives the full variable domain: DTAVSQTPKYLVTQMGNDKSIKCEQNLGHDTMYWYKQDSKKFLKIMFSYNNKELIINETVPNRFSPKSPDKAHLNLHINSLELGDSAVYFCASSQAGTNYGYTFGSGTRLTVV.

This chain joins TRBV18 and TRBJ2-1; TCRdb lists TRBD2, though no DNA is available to test this call. The germline CDR1 and CDR2 sequences are KGHSH and LQKENI. This CDR3 contains 15 residues. CDR3 sequence: CASSEGLAGAEEQFF. Based on the CDR3 plus reference TRBV18 and TRBJ2-1, the full variable domain is NAGVMQNPRHLVRRRGQEARLRCSPMKGHSHVYWYRQLPEEGLKFMVYLQKENIIDESGMPKERFSAEFPKEGPSILRIQQVVRGDSAAYFCASSEGLAGAEEQFFGPGTRLTVL.

This clonotype ranks as medium-sized in terms of frequency. The V and J genes are TRBV20-1 and TRBJ1-1. This CDR3 is built from 14 residues. Germline values: CDR1 DFQATT, CDR2 SNEGSKA (reference sequence). The CDR3 sequence: CSALSGILNTEAFF.